This T cell receptor beta chain was sequenced during a study of T cell changes during pregnancy in multiple sclerosis. V lost 4 bases, J lost 4 bases, and 0 bases stayed unmatched. The germline gives CDR1 SQVTM, CDR2 ANQGSEA. The CDR3 consists of 13 residues. Using immunoSEQ multiplex PCR, the repertoire was profiled, and TCRdb retains in-frame clones only, with some absent. The sample has some 79,000 clones, about 90% seen once; the top ten hold approximately 0.45%. The chain couples TRBV29-1 to TRBJ2-1; TRBD2 aligns across 11 bases. This clonotype was obtained from a female donor with multiple sclerosis, enrolled in a pregnancy study. Sequencing was performed on CD4+ T cells from peripheral blood mononuclear cells, taken in the second trimester of pregnancy. CDR3 coding DNA: TGCAGCGTTGCTAGCGGGGGGTACAATGAGCAGTTCTTC. Encoded protein: CSVASGGYNEQFF.